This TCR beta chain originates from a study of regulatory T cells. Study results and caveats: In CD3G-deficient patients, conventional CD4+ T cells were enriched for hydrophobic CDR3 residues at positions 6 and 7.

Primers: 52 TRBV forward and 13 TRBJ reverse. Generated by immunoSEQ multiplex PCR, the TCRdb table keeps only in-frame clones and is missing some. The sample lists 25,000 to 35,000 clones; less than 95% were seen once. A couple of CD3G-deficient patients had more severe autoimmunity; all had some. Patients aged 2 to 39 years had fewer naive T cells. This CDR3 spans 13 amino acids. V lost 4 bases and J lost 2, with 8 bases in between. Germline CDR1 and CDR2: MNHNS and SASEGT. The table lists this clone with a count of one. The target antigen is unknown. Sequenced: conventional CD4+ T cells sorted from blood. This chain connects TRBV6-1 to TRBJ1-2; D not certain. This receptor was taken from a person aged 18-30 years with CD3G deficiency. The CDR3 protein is CASSGLTNYGYTF. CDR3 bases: TGTGCCAGCAGTGGGCTGACCAACTATGGCTACACCTTC.